This T cell receptor (beta chain) was captured in a study of blood T cells in healthy people across ages. Study-level findings and limits: Naive and antigen-experienced cells were not separated, limiting conclusive comparison. Unknown CMV status may confound age-related changes in expanded clones.

This clonotype was seen a single time. Antigen unknown. Primed by a sample-barcoded 5' primer and a J-beta primer mix, a second PCR proceeded for roughly 6 to 12 cycles. Sequencing recovered at least 3 million CDR3-containing paired-end reads from each sample. In TCRdb, the 5' RACE reads were re-called with MiXCR into one record per CDR3 protein. The data hold around 1,600,000 distinct CDR3 sequences, with approximately 43% observed a single time. The CDR3 has 16 residues. Germline CDR1 SGHTA, CDR2 FQGNSA. V gave up 5 bases and J gave up 4 bases; unmatched junction bases: 9. Per sample, a minimum of 6.5 million PBMCs were isolated.

What was sequenced was blood. The TCR sequence derives from a woman aged 18 to 35 in good health. The rearrangement uses TRBV7-2 and TRBJ2-5, with TRBD2 identical over 11 bases. The CDR3: CASSPLAGGPRETQYF. DNA of the CDR3: TGTGCCAGCAGCCCCTTAGCGGGAGGGCCTCGAGAGACCCAGTACTTC.